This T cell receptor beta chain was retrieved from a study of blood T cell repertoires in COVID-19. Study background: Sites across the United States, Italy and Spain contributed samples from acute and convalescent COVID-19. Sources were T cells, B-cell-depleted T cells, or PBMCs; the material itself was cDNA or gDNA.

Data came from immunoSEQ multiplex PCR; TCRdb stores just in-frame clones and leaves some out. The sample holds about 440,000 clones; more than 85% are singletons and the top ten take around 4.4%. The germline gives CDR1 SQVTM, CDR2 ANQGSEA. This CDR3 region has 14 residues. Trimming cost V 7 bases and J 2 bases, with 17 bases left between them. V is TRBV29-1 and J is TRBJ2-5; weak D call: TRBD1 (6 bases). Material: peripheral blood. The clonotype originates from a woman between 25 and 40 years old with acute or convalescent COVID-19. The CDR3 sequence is CSATGQGPQETQYF. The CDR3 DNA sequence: TGCAGCGCCACAGGGCAGGGCCCTCAAGAGACCCAGTACTTC.